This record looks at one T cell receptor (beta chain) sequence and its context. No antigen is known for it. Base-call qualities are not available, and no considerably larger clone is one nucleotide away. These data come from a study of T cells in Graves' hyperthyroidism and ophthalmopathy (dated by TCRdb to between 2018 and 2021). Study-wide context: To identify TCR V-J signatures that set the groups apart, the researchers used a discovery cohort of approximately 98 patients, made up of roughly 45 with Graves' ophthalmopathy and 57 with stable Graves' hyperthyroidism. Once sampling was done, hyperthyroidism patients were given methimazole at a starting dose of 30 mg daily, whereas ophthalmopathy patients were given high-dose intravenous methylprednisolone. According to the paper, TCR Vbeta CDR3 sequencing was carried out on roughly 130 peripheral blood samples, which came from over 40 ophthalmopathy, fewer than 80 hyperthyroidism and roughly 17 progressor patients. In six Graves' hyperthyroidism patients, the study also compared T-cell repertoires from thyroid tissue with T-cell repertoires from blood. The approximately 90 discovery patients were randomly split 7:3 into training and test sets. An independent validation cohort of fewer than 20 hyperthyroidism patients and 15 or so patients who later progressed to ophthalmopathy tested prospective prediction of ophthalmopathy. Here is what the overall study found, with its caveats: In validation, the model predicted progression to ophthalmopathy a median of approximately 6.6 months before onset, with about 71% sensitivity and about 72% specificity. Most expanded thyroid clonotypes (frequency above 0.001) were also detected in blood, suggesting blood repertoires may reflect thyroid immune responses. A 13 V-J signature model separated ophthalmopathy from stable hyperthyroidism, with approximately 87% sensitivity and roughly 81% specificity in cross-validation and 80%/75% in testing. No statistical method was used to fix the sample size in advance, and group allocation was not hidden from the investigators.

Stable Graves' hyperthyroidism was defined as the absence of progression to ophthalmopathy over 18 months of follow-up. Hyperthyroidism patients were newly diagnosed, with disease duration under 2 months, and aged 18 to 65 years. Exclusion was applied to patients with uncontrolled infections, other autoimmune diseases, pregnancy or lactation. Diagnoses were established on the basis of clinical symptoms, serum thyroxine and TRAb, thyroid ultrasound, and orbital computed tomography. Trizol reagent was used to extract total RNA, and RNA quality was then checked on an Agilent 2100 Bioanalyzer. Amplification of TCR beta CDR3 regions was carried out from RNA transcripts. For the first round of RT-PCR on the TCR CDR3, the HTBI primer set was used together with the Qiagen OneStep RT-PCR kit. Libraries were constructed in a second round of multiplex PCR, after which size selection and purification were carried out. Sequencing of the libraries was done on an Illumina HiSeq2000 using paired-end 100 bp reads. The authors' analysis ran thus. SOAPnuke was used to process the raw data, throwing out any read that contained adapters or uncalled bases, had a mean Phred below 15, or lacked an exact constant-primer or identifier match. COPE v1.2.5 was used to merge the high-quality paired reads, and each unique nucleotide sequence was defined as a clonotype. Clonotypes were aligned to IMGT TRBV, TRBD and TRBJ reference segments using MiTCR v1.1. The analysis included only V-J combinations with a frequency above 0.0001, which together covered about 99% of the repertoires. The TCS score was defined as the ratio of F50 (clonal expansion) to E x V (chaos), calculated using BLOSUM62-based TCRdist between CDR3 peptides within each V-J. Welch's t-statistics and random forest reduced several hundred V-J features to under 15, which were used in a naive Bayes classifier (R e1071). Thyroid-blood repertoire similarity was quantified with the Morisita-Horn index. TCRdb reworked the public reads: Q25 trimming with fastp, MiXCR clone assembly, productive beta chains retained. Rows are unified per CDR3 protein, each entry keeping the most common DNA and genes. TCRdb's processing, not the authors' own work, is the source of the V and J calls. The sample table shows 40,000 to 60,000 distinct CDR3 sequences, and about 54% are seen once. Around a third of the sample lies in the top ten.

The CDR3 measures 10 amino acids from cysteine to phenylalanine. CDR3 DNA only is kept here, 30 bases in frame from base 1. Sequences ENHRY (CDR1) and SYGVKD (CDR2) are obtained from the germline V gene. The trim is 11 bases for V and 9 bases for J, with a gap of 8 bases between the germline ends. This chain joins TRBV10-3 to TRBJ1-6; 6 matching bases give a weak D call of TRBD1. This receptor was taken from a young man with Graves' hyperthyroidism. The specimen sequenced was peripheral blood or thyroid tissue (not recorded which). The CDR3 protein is CAAGVSPLHF. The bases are TGTGCCGCAGGGGTTTCACCCCTCCACTTT.